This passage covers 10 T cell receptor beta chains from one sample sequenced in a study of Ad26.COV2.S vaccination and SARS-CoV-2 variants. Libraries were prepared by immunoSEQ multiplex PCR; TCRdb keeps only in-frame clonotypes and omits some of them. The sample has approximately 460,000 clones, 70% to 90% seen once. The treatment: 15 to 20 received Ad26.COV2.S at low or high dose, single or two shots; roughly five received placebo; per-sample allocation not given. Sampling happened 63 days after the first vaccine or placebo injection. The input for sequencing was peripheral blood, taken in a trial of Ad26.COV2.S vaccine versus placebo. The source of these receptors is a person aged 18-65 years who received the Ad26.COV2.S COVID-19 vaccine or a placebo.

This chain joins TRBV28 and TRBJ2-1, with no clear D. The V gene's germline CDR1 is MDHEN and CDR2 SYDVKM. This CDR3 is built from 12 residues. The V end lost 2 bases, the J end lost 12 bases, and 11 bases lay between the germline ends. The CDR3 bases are TGTGCCAGCAGTTTAGCCCAGTTAGGGCAGTTCTTC. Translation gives CASSLAQLGQFF. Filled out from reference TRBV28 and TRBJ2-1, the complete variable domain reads DVKVTQSSRYLVKRTGEKVFLECVQDMDHENMFWYRQDPGLGLRLIYFSYDVKMKEKGDIPEGYSVSREKKERFSLILESASTNQTSMYLCASSLAQLGQFFGPGTRLTVL.

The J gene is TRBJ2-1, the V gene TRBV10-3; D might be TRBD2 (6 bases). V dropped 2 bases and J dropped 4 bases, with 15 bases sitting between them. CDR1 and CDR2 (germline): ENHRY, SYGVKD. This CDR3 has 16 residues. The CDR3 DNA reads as TGTGCCATCAGTGAGCGGGGGACTCAATTTTACAATGAGCAGTTCTTC. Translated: CAISERGTQFYNEQFF.

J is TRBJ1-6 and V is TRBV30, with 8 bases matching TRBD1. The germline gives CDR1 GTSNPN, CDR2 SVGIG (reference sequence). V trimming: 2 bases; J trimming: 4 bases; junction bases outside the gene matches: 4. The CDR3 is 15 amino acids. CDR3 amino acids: CAWSFRDRYNSPLHF. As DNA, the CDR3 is TGTGCCTGGAGTTTCCGGGACAGGTATAATTCACCCCTCCACTTT.

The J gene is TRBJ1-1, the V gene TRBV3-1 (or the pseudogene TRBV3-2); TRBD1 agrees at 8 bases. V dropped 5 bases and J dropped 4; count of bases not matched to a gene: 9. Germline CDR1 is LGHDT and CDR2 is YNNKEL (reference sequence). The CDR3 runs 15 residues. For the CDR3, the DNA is TGTGCCAGCAGCGCTCGCGGACAGGGCCCCACTGAAGCTTTCTTT. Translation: CASSARGQGPTEAFF.

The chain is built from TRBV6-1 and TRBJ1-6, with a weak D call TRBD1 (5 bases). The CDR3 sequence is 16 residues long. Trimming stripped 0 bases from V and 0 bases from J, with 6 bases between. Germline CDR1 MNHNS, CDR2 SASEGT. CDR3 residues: CASSEAGTSYNSPLHF. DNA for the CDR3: TGTGCCAGCAGTGAAGCGGGGACCTCCTATAATTCACCCCTCCACTTT.

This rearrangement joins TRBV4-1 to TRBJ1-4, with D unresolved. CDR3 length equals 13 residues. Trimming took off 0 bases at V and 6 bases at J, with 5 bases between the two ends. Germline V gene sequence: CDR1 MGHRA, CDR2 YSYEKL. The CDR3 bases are TGCGCCAGCAGCCAAGAAGGTGATGAAAAACTGTTTTTT. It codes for CASSQEGDEKLFF.

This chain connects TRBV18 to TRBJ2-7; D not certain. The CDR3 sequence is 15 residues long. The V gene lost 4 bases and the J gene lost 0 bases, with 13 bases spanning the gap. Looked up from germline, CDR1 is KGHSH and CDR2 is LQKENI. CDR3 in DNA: TGTGCCAGCTCACAAACCGGGCATGCCTCCTACGAGCAGTACTTC. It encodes CASSQTGHASYEQYF. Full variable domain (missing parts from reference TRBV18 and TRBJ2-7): NAGVMQNPRHLVRRRGQEARLRCSPMKGHSHVYWYRQLPEEGLKFMVYLQKENIIDESGMPKERFSAEFPKEGPSILRIQQVVRGDSAAYFCASSQTGHASYEQYFGPGTRLTVT.

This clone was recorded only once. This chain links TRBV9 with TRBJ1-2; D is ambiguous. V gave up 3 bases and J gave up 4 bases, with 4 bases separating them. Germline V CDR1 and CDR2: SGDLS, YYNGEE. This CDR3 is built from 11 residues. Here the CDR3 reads CASSGSYGYTF. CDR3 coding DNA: TGTGCCAGCAGCGGGAGCTATGGCTACACCTTC. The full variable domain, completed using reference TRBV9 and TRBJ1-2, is DSGVTQTPKHLITATGQRVTLRCSPRSGDLSVYWYQQSLDQGLQFLIQYYNGEERAKGNILERFSAQQFPDLHSELNLSSLELGDSALYFCASSGSYGYTFGSGTRLTVV.

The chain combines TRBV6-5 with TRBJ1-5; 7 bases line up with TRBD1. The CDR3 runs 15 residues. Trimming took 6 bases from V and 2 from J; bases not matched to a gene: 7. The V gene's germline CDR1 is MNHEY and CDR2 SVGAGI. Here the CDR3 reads CASRKSDRGNQPQHF. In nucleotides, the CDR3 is TGTGCCAGCAGAAAGAGCGACAGGGGCAATCAGCCCCAGCATTTT.

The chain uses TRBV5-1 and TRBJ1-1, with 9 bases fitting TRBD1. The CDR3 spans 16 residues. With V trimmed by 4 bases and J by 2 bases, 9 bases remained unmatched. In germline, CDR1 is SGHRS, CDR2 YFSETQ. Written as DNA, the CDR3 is TGCGCCAGCAGCCCCAGACAGGGGGGAGTCAACACTGAAGCTTTCTTT. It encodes CASSPRQGGVNTEAFF.